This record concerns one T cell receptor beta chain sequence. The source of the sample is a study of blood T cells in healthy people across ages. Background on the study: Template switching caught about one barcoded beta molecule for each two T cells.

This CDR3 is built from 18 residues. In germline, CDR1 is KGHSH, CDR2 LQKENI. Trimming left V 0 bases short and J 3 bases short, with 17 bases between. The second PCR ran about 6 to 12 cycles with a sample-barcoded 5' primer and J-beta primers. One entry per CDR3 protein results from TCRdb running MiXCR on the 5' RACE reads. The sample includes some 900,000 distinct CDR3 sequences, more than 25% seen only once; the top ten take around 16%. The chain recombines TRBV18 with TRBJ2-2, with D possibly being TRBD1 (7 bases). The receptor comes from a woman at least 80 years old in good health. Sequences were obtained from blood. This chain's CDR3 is CASSPPESRGTHTGELFF. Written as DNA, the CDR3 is TGTGCCAGCTCACCACCGGAAAGCAGGGGGACTCACACCGGGGAGCTGTTTTTT.